This T cell receptor (beta chain) is from a study of T cell repertoires in cytomegalovirus infection. Study in general: Public TCR beta signature analysis indicated the presence of both CMV infection and matching HLA type.

A word on this clonotype: The antigen remains undetermined.

TCRdb reprocessed the reads via MiXCR and lists one record per CDR3 protein. Of about 890,000 distinct CDR3 sequences listed, approximately 32% are singletons. The CDR3 is 16 amino acids. V was trimmed by 1 base and J by 2 bases, leaving 12 bases between them. CDR1 is SGHTA, CDR2 FQGNSA, per germline. Points from the study as a whole: Ex vivo responses were dominated by HLA-C-restricted CMV-specific TCR beta clonotypes. Cumulative frequency (of public TCR beta family members) identified carriers of CMV plus the relevant HLA.

This chain uses TRBV7-2 with TRBJ2-1; D possibly matches TRBD1 or TRBD2 (6 bases each). The TCR was taken from a human donor in good health (CMV status not recorded). Some clones in this sample may be carry-over from other donors' samples. Sequencing used cultured CD8+ T cells from PBMCs, obtained from culture after CMV antigen stimulation. The CDR3 nucleotides read TGTGCCAGCAGCTTAGGGTGGGGGGCCCCCTACAATGAGCAGTTCTTC. Translation: CASSLGWGAPYNEQFF.